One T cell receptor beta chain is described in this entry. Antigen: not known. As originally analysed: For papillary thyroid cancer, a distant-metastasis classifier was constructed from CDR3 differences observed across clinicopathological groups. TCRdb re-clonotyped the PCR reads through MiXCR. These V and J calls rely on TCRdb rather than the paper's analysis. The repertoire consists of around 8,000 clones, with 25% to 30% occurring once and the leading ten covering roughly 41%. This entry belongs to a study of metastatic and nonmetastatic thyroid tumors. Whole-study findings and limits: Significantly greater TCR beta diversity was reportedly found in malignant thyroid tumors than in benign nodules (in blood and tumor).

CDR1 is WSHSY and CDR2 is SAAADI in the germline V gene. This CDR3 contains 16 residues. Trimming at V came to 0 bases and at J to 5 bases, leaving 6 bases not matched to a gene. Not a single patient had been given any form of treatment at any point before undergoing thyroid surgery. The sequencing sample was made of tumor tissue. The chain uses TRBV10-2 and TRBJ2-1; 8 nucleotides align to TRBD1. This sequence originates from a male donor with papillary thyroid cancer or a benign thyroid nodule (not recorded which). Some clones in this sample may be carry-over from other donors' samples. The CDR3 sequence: CASSESATGVHNEQFF. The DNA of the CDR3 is TGCGCCAGCAGTGAGTCGGCGACAGGGGTCCACAATGAGCAGTTCTTC.